This TCR beta chain was recovered during a study of shared clonotypes between healthy human individuals. Across the whole study: With ages of 18 to 49, the donors were a couple of women and a few men.

The donors were adults (healthy and HIV-negative) with no recent acute infections or vaccinations. Naive CD45RA+ and memory CD45RA-negative subsets were split from CD4+ cells. V lost 1 base to trimming and J lost 4 bases, with 14 bases between them. The CDR3 loop spans 15 amino acids. The germline V gene has CDR1 SGHKS and CDR2 YYEKEE (reference sequence). This table comes from immunoSEQ multiplex PCR, and its TCRdb copy is limited to in-frame clones, with some not included. The repertoire consists of about a million clones, with approximately 76% occurring once and the leading ten covering around 1.5%. Study-level results: Genetic and exposure-history diversity was limited by the small donor number.

This clone has only one observation. Its target is not known. The J gene is TRBJ1-2, the V gene TRBV5-5, with a weak D call TRBD1 (5 bases). The source of this sequence is a man younger than 35 in good health. Input material: memory CD4+ T cells sorted from blood. Regarding subset: CD45RA-negative fraction. The CDR3 DNA reads as TGTGCCAGCAGCTTGAGAACAATGGGGGTCTATGGCTACACCTTC. Protein product: CASSLRTMGVYGYTF.